This T cell receptor (beta chain) came from a study of T cell responses to AZD1222 COVID-19 vaccine. Germline CDR1 MGHRA, CDR2 YSYEKL. The CDR3 is 16 residues long. With 2 bases removed from V and 2 bases from J, the gap between germline ends came to 15 bases. The table came from immunoSEQ multiplex PCR; TCRdb's copy has only in-frame clones and leaves some out. The sample lists 90,000 to 120,000 clones, about 89% occurring once. The clonotype comes from an adult who received the AZD1222 COVID-19 vaccine. The V gene is TRBV4-1, the J gene TRBJ2-5; D not resolved. The source was peripheral blood, collected 28 days after the second AZD1222 dose. The CDR3 reads CASSQRIGSEQETQYF. As DNA, the CDR3 is TGCGCCAGCAGCCAAAGAATCGGATCAGAGCAAGAGACCCAGTACTTC.